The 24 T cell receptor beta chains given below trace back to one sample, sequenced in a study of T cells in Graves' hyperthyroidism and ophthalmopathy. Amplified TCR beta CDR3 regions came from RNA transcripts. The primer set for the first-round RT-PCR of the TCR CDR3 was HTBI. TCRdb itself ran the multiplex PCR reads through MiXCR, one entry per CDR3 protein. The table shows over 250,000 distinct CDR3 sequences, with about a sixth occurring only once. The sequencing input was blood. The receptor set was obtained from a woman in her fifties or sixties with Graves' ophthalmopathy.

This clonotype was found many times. CDR3 coding DNA: TGCAGTGCGGAGGGACAGCAAGAGACCCAGTACTTC. Translation gives CSAEGQQETQYF. The chain is built from TRBV20-1 and TRBJ2-5; tentative D call: TRBD1 (7 bases). CDR1 DFQATT and CDR2 SNEGSKA come from the germline V gene (reference sequence). Trimming removed 6 bases from V and 2 bases from J, with 10 bases in between. This CDR3 contains 12 residues.

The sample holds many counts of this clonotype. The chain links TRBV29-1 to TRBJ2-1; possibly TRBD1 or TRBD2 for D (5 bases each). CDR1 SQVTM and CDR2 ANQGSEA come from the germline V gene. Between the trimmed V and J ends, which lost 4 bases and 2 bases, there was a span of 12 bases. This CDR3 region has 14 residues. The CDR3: CSVAPGPPYNEQFF. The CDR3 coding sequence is TGCAGCGTTGCTCCGGGACCCCCCTACAATGAGCAGTTCTTC.

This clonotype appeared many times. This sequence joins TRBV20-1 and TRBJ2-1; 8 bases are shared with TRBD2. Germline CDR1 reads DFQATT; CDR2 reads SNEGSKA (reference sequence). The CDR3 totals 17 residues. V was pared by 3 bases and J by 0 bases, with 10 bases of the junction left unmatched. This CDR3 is CSASPPYSGISYNEQFF. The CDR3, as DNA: TGCAGTGCTAGCCCTCCCTATAGCGGGATCTCCTACAATGAGCAGTTCTTC.

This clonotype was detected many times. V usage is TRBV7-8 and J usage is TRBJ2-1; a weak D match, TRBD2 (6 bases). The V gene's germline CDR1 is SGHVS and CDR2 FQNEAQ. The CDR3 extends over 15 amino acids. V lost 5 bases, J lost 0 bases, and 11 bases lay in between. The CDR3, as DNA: TGTGCCAGCAGCCCGGGACTCGTCTCCTACAATGAGCAGTTCTTC. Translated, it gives CASSPGLVSYNEQFF.

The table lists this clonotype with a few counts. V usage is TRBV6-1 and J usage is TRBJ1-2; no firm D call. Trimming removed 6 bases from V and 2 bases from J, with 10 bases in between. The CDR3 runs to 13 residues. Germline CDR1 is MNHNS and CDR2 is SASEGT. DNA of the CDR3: TGTGCCAGCAGCTATGTGTCCAACTATGGCTACACCTTC. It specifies CASSYVSNYGYTF.

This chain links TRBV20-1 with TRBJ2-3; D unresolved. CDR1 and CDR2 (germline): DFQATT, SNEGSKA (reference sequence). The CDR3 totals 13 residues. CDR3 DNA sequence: TGCAGCCCCCAGTGGGAACTCACAGATACGCAGTATTTT. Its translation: CSPQWELTDTQYF.

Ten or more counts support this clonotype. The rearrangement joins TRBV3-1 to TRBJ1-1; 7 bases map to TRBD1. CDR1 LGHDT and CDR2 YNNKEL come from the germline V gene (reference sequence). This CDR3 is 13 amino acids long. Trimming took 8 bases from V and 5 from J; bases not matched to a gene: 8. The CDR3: CASLRQGGTEAFF. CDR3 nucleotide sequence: TGTGCCAGCCTCAGACAGGGCGGGACTGAAGCTTTCTTT. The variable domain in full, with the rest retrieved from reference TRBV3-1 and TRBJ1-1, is DTAVSQTPKYLVTQMGNDKSIKCEQNLGHDTMYWYKQDSKKFLKIMFSYNNKELIINETVPNRFSPKSPDKAHLNLHINSLELGDSAVYFCASLRQGGTEAFFGQGTRLTVV.

The CDR3 is CASSQGRAHEKLFF. CDR3 nucleotide sequence: TGTGCCAGCAGCCAAGGGAGGGCCCATGAAAAACTGTTTTTT. V gene TRBV7-8 combines with J gene TRBJ1-4; unclear D gene. Germline values: CDR1 SGHVS, CDR2 FQNEAQ. The CDR3 totals 14 residues. V shed 5 bases and J shed 6 bases, with 13 bases lying between them.

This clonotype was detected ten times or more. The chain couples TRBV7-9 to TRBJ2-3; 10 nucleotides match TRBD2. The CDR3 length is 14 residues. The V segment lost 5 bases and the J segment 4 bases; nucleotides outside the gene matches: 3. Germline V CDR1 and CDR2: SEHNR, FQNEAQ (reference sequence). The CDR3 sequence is CASSRSGGADTQYF. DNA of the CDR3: TGTGCCAGCAGCCGAAGCGGGGGGGCAGATACGCAGTATTTT.

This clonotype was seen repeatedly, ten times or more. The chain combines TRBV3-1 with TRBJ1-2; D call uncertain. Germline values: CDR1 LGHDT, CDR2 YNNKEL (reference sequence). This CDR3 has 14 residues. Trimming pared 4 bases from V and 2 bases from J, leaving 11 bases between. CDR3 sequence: CASSLDPPNYGYTF. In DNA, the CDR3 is TGTGCCAGCAGCCTTGACCCACCCAACTATGGCTACACCTTC.

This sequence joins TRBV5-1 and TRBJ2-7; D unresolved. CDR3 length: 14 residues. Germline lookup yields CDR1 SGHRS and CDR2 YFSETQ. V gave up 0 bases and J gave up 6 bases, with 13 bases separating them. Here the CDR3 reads CASSLDLSNSEQYF. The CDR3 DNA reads TGCGCCAGCAGCTTGGACCTATCAAATAGCGAGCAGTACTTC.

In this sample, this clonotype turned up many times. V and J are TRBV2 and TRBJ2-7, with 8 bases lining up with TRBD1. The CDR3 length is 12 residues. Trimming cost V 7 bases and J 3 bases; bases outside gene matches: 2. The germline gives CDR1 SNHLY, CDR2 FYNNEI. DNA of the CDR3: TGTGCCAGCACCGGACAGGGCTACGAGCAGTACTTC. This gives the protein CASTGQGYEQYF. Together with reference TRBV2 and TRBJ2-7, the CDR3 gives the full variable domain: EPEVTQTPSHQVTQMGQEVILRCVPISNHLYFYWYRQILGQKVEFLVSFYNNEISEKSEIFDDQFSVERPDGSNFTLKIRSTKLEDSAMYFCASTGQGYEQYFGPGTRLTVT.

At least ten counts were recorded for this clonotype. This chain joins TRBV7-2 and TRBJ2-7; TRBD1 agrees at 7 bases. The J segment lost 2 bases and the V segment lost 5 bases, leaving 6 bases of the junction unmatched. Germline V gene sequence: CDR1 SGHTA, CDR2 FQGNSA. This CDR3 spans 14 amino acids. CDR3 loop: CASSPRTGPYEQYF. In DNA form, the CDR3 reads TGTGCCAGCAGCCCCCGGACAGGACCCTACGAGCAGTACTTC.

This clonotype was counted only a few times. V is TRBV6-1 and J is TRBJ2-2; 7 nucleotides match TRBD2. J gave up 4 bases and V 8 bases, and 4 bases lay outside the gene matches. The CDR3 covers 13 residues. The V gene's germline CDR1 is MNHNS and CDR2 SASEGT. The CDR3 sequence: CASAGVATGELFF. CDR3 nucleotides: TGTGCCAGCGCGGGGGTAGCCACCGGGGAGCTGTTTTTT.

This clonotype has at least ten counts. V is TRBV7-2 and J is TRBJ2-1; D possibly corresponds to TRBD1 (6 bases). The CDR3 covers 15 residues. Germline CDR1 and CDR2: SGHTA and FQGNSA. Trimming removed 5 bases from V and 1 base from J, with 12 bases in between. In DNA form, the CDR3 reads TGTGCCAGCAGCGCAGGGGCATCGTCCTACAATGAGCAGTTCTTC. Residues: CASSAGASSYNEQFF.

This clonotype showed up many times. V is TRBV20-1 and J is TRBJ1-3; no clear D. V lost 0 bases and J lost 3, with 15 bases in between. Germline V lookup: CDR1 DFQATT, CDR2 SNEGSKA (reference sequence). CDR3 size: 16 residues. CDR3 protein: CSARDSSSVRGNTIYF. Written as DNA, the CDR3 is TGCAGTGCTAGAGATTCCTCGTCGGTGCGTGGAAACACCATATATTTT.

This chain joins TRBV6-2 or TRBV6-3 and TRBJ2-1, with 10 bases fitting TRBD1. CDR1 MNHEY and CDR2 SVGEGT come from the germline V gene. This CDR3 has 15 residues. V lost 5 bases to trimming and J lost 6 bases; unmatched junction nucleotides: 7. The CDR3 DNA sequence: TGTGCCAGCAGTCACCCGGGACAGGGGATCAATGAGCAGTTCTTC. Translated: CASSHPGQGINEQFF.

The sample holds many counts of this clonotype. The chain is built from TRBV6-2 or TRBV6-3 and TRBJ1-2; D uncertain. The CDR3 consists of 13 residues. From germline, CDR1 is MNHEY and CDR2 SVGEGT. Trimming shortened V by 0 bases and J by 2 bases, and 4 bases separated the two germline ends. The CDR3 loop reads CASSYSENYGYTF. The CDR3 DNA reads TGTGCCAGCAGTTACTCTGAAAACTATGGCTACACCTTC.

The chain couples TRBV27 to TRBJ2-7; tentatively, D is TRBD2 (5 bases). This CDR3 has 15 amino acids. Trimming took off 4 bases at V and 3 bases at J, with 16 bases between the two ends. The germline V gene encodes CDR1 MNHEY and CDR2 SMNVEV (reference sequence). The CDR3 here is CASSSRPGRSYEQYF. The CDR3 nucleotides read TGTGCCAGCAGTTCCCGACCGGGGAGAAGCTACGAGCAGTACTTC.

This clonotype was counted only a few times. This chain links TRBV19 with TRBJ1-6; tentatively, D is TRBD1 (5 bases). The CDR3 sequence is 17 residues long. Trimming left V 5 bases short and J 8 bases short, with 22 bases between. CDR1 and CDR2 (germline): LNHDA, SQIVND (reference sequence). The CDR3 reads CASSSRPGGGSHSPLHF. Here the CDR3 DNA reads TGTGCCAGTAGTTCTCGACCCGGTGGGGGAAGTCATTCACCCCTCCACTTT. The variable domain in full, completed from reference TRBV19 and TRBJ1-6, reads DGGITQSPKYLFRKEGQNVTLSCEQNLNHDAMYWYRQDPGQGLRLIYYSQIVNDFQKGDIAEGYSVSREKKESFPLTVTSAQKNPTAFYLCASSSRPGGGSHSPLHFGNGTRLTVT.

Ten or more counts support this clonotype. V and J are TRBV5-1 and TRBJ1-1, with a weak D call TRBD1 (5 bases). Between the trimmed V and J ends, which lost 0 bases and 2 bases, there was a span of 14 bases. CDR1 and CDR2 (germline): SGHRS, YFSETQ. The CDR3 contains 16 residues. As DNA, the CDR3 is TGCGCCAGCAGCTTGGCCCCGGACACGCTTAACACTGAAGCTTTCTTT. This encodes CASSLAPDTLNTEAFF.

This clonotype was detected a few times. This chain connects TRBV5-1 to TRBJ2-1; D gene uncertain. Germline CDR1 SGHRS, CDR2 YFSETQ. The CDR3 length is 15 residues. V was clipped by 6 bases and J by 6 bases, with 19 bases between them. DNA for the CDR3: TGCGCCAGCACTTTTTCGGTTCTACAACGCAATGAGCAGTTCTTC. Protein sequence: CASTFSVLQRNEQFF.

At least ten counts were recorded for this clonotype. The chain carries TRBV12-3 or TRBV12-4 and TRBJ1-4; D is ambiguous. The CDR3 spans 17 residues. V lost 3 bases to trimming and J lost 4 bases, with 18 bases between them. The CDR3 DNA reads TGTGCCAGCAGTTTCCTCCAAGGGCTAGGGCTTAATGAAAAACTGTTTTTT. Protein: CASSFLQGLGLNEKLFF.

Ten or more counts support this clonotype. The CDR3 loop is CATSMGLPRNTIYF. DNA of the CDR3: TGTGCCACCTCCATGGGACTACCGAGGAACACCATATATTTT. The V and J genes are TRBV12-3 or TRBV12-4 and TRBJ1-3; D possibly corresponds to TRBD1 (5 bases). The CDR3 extends over 14 amino acids. The V gene lost 10 bases and the J gene lost 7 bases, with 20 bases spanning the gap.